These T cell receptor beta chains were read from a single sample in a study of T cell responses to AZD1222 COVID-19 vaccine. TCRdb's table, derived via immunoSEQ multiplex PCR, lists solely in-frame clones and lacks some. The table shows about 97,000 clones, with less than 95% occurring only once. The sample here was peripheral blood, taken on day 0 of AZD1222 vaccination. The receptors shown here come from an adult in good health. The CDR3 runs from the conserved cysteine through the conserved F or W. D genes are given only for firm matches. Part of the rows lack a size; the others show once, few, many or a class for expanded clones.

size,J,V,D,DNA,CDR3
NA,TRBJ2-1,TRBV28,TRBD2,TGTGCCAGCACCCGGGAGGGCCCTTATGAGCAGTTCTTC,CASTREGPYEQFF
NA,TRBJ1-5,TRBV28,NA,TGTGCCAGCAGTTCGGTGGATAGCAATCAGCCCCAGCATTTT,CASSSVDSNQPQHF
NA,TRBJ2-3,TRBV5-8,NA,TGTGCCAGCAGCCAGCCTTTACAATGGATCTCAGATACGCAGTATTTT,CASSQPLQWISDTQYF
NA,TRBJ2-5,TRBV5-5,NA,TGTGCCAGCAGCCCCGGACAGCAAGAGACCCAGTACTTC,CASSPGQQETQYF
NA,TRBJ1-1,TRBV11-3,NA,TGTGCCAGCAGTTTGGGGGATGAAGGGAGTGAAGCTTTCTTT,CASSLGDEGSEAFF
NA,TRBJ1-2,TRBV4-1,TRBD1,TGCGCCAGCAGTCCGGACAGGGGGCTGTATGGCTACACCTTC,CASSPDRGLYGYTF
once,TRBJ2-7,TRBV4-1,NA,TGCGCCAGCAGCCAAGATTTTCGTCCCGGCGCAATGAGCTCCTACGAGCAGTACTTC,CASSQDFRPGAMSSYEQYF
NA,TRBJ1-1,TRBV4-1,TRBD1,TGCGCCAGCAGCCAAGCTGGGACAGGCCCCCATCCGATGAACACTGAAGCTTTCTTT,CASSQAGTGPHPMNTEAFF
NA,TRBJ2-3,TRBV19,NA,TGTGCCAGTAGATATTTCACAGATACGCAGTATTTT,CASRYFTDTQYF
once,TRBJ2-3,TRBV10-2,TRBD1,TGCGCCAGCAGTTCGAGATCCGGGACAGCGGACACAGATACGCAGTATTTT,CASSSRSGTADTDTQYF
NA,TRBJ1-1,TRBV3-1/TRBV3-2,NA,TGTGCCAGCAGCCAAGAACCGGAGGGGAGGCCTGAAGCTTTCTTT,CASSQEPEGRPEAFF
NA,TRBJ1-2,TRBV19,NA,TGTGCCAGTAGTAGTCCCGGGAGGGGCTACACCTTC,CASSSPGRGYTF
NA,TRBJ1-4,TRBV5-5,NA,TGTGCCAGCAGCTTGGGGGGGCCGGTGGAAAAACTGTTTTTT,CASSLGGPVEKLFF
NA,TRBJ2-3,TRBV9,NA,TGTGCCAGCAGCGTAGATTATAGCACAGATACGCAGTATTTT,CASSVDYSTDTQYF
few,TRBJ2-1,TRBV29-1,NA,TGCAGCGTTCCTAAAGTTTCCCGCTACAATGAGCAGTTCTTC,CSVPKVSRYNEQFF
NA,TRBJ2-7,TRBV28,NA,TGTGCCAGCAGCCTACTAGCCTCCTACGAGCAGTACTTC,CASSLLASYEQYF
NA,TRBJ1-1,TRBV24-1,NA,TGTGCCACCAGTGAGGGCGAGAGGACTGAAGCTTTCTTT,CATSEGERTEAFF
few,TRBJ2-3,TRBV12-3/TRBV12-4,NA,TGTGCCAGCAGTTTTCCGGAGGCAGATACGCAGTATTTT,CASSFPEADTQYF
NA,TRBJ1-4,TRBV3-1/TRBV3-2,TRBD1,TGTGCCAGCAGACCGGGGGCGGGACAGGGTGGTCAAAATGAAAAACTGTTTTTT,CASRPGAGQGGQNEKLFF
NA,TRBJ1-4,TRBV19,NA,TGTGCCAGTAGTGTCAGGGTAGCGGCTAATGAAAAACTGTTTTTT,CASSVRVAANEKLFF
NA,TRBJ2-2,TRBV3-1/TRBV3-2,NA,TGTGCCAGCAGCCAAGTAGTGTCCGGGGAATATTACACCGGGGAGCTGTTTTTT,CASSQVVSGEYYTGELFF
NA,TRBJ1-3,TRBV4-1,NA,TGCGCCAGCAGCCAAGTGGAGATGGCCAGCGCTGGAAACACCATATATTTT,CASSQVEMASAGNTIYF
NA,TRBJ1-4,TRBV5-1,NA,TGCGCCAGCAGCGCCTCCGGACAGAACCAAGAAAAACTGTTTTTT,CASSASGQNQEKLFF
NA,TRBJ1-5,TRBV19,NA,TGTGCCAGTAGTGTGCTGGGAACTTCCCAGCCCCAGCATTTT,CASSVLGTSQPQHF
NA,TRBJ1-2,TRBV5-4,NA,TGTGCCACCTTATCACAGAGAGAATATGGCTACACCTTC,CATLSQREYGYTF
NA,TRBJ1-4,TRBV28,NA,TGTGCCAGCAGTTTATTGCCAGAAGGTGAAAAACTGTTTTTT,CASSLLPEGEKLFF
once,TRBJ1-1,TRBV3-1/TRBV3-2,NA,TGTGCCAGCAGCCAAAGCTTATCCGGGAACACTGAAGCTTTCTTT,CASSQSLSGNTEAFF
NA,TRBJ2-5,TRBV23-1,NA,TGCGCCAGCACCAAGGAGTTAGAAGAGACCCAGTACTTC,CASTKELEETQYF
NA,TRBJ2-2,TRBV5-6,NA,TGTGCCAGCAGCGGGAATACCGGGGAGCTGTTTTTT,CASSGNTGELFF
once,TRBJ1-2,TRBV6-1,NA,TGTGCCAGCAGTGAAGCGACGGGGACATATTATGGCTACACCTTC,CASSEATGTYYGYTF
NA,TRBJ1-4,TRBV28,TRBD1,TGTGCCACCATAGACAGGGGGCGTGAAAAACTGTTTTTT,CATIDRGREKLFF
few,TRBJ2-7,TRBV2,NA,TGTGCCAGCAGGGCTACCGGGACGATTGACGAGCAGTACTTC,CASRATGTIDEQYF
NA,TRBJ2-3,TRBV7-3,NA,TGTGCCAGCAGCTCGACCGTTGGACAGACTTACACAGATACGCAGTATTTT,CASSSTVGQTYTDTQYF
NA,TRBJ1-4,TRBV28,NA,TGTGCCAGCAGTTTTCAACAGGGCGGGGAAAAACTGTTTTTT,CASSFQQGGEKLFF